This T cell receptor beta chain derives from a study of regulatory T cells in long-lasting Graves disease. This clonotype was recorded many times. Its antigen is currently unknown. The germline CDR1 and CDR2 sequences are SNHLY and FYNNEI. The CDR3 has 14 amino acids. V dropped 3 bases and J dropped 4 bases, with 12 bases sitting between them. Construction of the TCR beta libraries employed iRepertoire HTBI primers in conjunction with Arm-PCR of CDR3 regions. One entry per CDR3 protein results from TCRdb running MiXCR on the multiplex PCR reads. Of 410,000 or so distinct CDR3 sequences listed, just under 15% were seen once; the top ten hold 16%. Documented time point: newly diagnosed GD, antithyroid drugs for less than 3 months. With RNA extracted from PBMCs as input, the TCR library was made. The study's findings and limits: Persistent disease was associated with favored TRBV28 usage and with favored use of TRBJ1-2 and TRBJ2-5.

These data are also associated with another study on T cells in Graves' hyperthyroidism and ophthalmopathy.

Sequencing was performed on peripheral blood mononuclear cells (PBMCs), taken at new diagnosis, from a patient treated with antithyroid drugs. The chain employs TRBV2 and TRBJ1-2; no clear D. The TCR comes from a woman aged 25 to 39 with Graves disease. The CDR3 sequence: CASSESGQSYGYTF. Written as DNA, the CDR3 is TGTGCCAGCAGTGAGTCAGGCCAGTCCTATGGCTACACCTTC.